The 30 T cell receptor beta chains below were found in one sample sequenced in a study of shared clonotypes between healthy human individuals. Some clones are missing from TCRdb's copy, which holds only in-frame ones; the method was immunoSEQ multiplex PCR. The sample contains about 1 million clones, around four fifths of which appear only once. Specimen: memory CD4+ T cells sorted from blood. Subset described: CD45RA-negative fraction. The receptor set was obtained from a man in his late teens or twenties in good health.

The rearrangement joins TRBV19 to TRBJ2-1; D not resolved. V was pared by 8 bases and J by 9 bases, with 26 bases between. The CDR3 spans 16 residues. Germline V lookup: CDR1 LNHDA, CDR2 SQIVND (reference sequence). The CDR3 loop reads CASGHRAVGGRGEQFF. In DNA form, the CDR3 reads TGTGCCAGTGGCCACCGTGCGGTGGGCGGAAGAGGTGAGCAGTTCTTC.

This clone was picked up one time. This chain connects TRBV2 to TRBJ2-1, with unresolved D. The CDR3 consists of 10 residues. Germline lookup yields CDR1 SNHLY and CDR2 FYNNEI. V lost 9 bases, J lost 7 bases, and 7 bases lay in between. The CDR3 protein is CARRKNEQFF. The CDR3 DNA reads TGTGCCAGAAGAAAAAATGAGCAGTTCTTC.

The CDR3 nucleotides read TGTGCCTGGTTTAAGTACACAACTCACACTGAAGCTTTCTTT. As protein: CAWFKYTTHTEAFF. This rearrangement joins TRBV30 to TRBJ1-1; D is uncertain. Germline V gene data show CDR1 as GTSNPN and CDR2 as SVGIG (reference sequence). The CDR3 has 14 amino acids. Trimming pared 5 bases from V and 3 bases from J, leaving 16 bases between. Variable domain in full (rest from reference TRBV30 and TRBJ1-1): SQTIHQWPATLVQPVGSPLSLECTVEGTSNPNLYWYRQAAGRGLQLLFYSVGIGQISSEVPQNLSASRPQDRQFILSSKKLLLSDSGFYLCAWFKYTTHTEAFFGQGTRLTVV.

The CDR3 DNA sequence: TGTGCCAGCAGTAAGCAGACAGGGTGGGCCTACGAGCAGTACTTC. It codes for CASSKQTGWAYEQYF. The chain is built from TRBV6-1 and TRBJ2-7; TRBD1 agrees at 7 bases. This CDR3 spans 15 amino acids. Per the germline V gene, CDR1 is MNHNS and CDR2 is SASEGT. The junction had 9 bases not matched to a gene; V was cut back by 5 bases and J by 2 bases.

The chain links TRBV30 to TRBJ2-7; D might be TRBD2 (5 bases). Looked up from germline, CDR1 is GTSNPN and CDR2 is SVGIG (reference sequence). Trimming removed 3 bases from V and 3 bases from J, with 12 bases in between. CDR3 length equals 13 residues. CDR3 sequence: CAWSSEVVYEQYF. The CDR3 nucleotides read TGTGCCTGGAGCTCGGAGGTAGTCTACGAGCAGTACTTC.

The rearrangement uses TRBV7-6 and TRBJ1-6; 10 bases match TRBD1. The CDR3 is made up of 16 amino acids. The V gene's germline CDR1 is SGHVS and CDR2 FNYEAQ. Trimming took 5 bases from V and 10 from J; bases not matched to a gene: 11. This CDR3 reads CASSRQAGTGASPLHF. As DNA, the CDR3 is TGTGCCAGCAGCCGCCAAGCCGGGACAGGGGCATCACCCCTCCACTTT.

The chain has TRBV27 and TRBJ1-5; a weak D match, TRBD1 (6 bases). This CDR3 is built from 15 residues. Trimming removed 7 bases from V and 0 bases from J, with 13 bases in between. CDR1 and CDR2 (germline): MNHEY, SMNVEV (reference sequence). CDR3 bases: TGTGCCAGCAAGTACGGGACAAATAGCAATCAGCCCCAGCATTTT. It translates to CASKYGTNSNQPQHF.

The chain combines TRBV29-1 with TRBJ2-3; D perhaps matches TRBD2 (7 bases). This CDR3 has 11 amino acids. The V gene lost 6 bases and the J gene lost 11 bases, with 15 bases spanning the gap. Per germline, CDR1 SQVTM and CDR2 ANQGSEA. DNA for the CDR3: TGCAGCGTCGCACCCGGGGGGCGGCAGTATTTT. This translates into CSVAPGGRQYF.

The V and J genes are TRBV7-2 and TRBJ2-1; 8 nucleotides match TRBD1. Germline CDR1 reads SGHTA; CDR2 reads FQGNSA. This CDR3 has 16 amino acids. The ends lost 5 bases at V and 15 bases at J; junction bases unmatched: 21. CDR3 residues: CASSNRSGQVPRDGFF. DNA for the CDR3: TGTGCCAGCAGCAATAGGTCGGGACAGGTCCCTAGGGATGGGTTCTTC.

This clone was seen once. The chain joins TRBV10-1 to TRBJ2-1, with D hard to call. The CDR3 is 16 amino acids. In germline, CDR1 is WNHNN, CDR2 SYGVQD (reference sequence). The V end lost 4 bases, the J end lost 8 bases, and 21 bases lay between the germline ends. The CDR3 sequence is CASSGGFWAVGDEQFF. The CDR3 coding sequence is TGCGCCAGCAGTGGCGGTTTCTGGGCAGTTGGGGATGAGCAGTTCTTC.

This clone was seen only once. The rearrangement links TRBV30 to TRBJ1-5; tentative D call: TRBD1 (6 bases). Germline lookup yields CDR1 GTSNPN and CDR2 SVGIG (reference sequence). Trimming took 0 bases from V and 6 from J, leaving 12 bases between them. The CDR3 has 14 residues. The DNA of the CDR3 is TGTGCCTGGAGTGTAGGGGGGGCGCCTCAGCCCCAGCATTTT. As protein: CAWSVGGAPQPQHF. The full variable domain, rest sourced from reference TRBV30 and TRBJ1-5, is SQTIHQWPATLVQPVGSPLSLECTVEGTSNPNLYWYRQAAGRGLQLLFYSVGIGQISSEVPQNLSASRPQDRQFILSSKKLLLSDSGFYLCAWSVGGAPQPQHFGDGTRLSIL.

The chain carries TRBV4-1 and TRBJ1-1; D is uncertain. The germline CDR1 and CDR2 sequences are MGHRA and YSYEKL. V was pared by 3 bases and J by 5 bases, with 16 bases between. The CDR3 length is 15 residues. The CDR3 bases are TGCGCCAGCAGCCATCCGGCCTGGCTGGGGACTGAAGCTTTCTTT. Translating gives CASSHPAWLGTEAFF.

The V gene is TRBV4-2, the J gene TRBJ1-1; D is uncertain. Germline V CDR1 and CDR2: LGHNA, YNFKEQ. V dropped 0 bases and J dropped 2 bases, with 10 bases sitting between them. The CDR3 has 15 amino acids. The CDR3 nucleotides are TGTGCCAGCAGCCAAGACCGGGCCCTTAACACTGAAGCTTTCTTT. The encoded protein is CASSQDRALNTEAFF.

The chain combines TRBV11-3 with TRBJ1-2, with TRBD1 matching over 12 bases. This CDR3 is 16 amino acids long. The trim removed 2 bases at V and 6 bases at J, leaving 7 bases unmatched. Germline V gene sequence: CDR1 SGHNT, CDR2 YENEEA. CDR3 DNA sequence: TGTGCCAGCAGCTTATCCGGGACAGGGGGCGAAAATGGCTACACCTTC. It translates to CASSLSGTGGENGYTF.

This clone appeared once. J is TRBJ2-7 and V is TRBV18, with unresolved D. Trimming stripped 6 bases from V and 2 bases from J, with 11 bases between. This CDR3 has 13 amino acids. CDR1 KGHSH and CDR2 LQKENI come from the germline V gene. For the CDR3, the DNA is TGTGCCAGCTCCGGATCAGGTGCCTACGAGCAGTACTTC. The encoded protein is CASSGSGAYEQYF. Full variable domain (missing parts from reference TRBV18 and TRBJ2-7): NAGVMQNPRHLVRRRGQEARLRCSPMKGHSHVYWYRQLPEEGLKFMVYLQKENIIDESGMPKERFSAEFPKEGPSILRIQQVVRGDSAAYFCASSGSGAYEQYFGPGTRLTVT.

A few counts support this clone. V and J are TRBV10-3 and TRBJ2-3, with 9 bases aligning to TRBD2. The CDR3 covers 16 residues. The junction had 5 bases not matched to a gene; V was cut back by 3 bases and J by 1 base. Germline assignment: CDR1 ENHRY and CDR2 SYGVKD. The CDR3 coding sequence is TGTGCCATCAGTGATGGAGCGGGAGGTGGCACAGATACGCAGTATTTT. This translates into CAISDGAGGGTDTQYF.

This clone was observed a few times. This chain uses TRBV5-1 with TRBJ1-1; D not resolved. The germline gives CDR1 SGHRS, CDR2 YFSETQ. CDR3 length: 13 residues. Trimming stripped 4 bases from V and 4 bases from J, with 11 bases between. The CDR3 nucleotides read TGCGCCAGCAGCCCAAGAGGTAGCACTGAAGCTTTCTTT. The encoded protein is CASSPRGSTEAFF. The full variable domain, completed using reference TRBV5-1 and TRBJ1-1, is KAGVTQTPRYLIKTRGQQVTLSCSPISGHRSVSWYQQTPGQGLQFLFEYFSETQRNKGNFPGRFSGRQFSNSRSEMNVSTLELGDSALYLCASSPRGSTEAFFGQGTRLTVV.

This chain links TRBV28 with TRBJ1-6, with TRBD1 matching over 7 bases. Unmatched junction bases numbered 5, after V lost 5 bases and J lost 7 bases. CDR3 length: 14 amino acids. Germline V gives CDR1 MDHEN, CDR2 SYDVKM. The CDR3 sequence: CASSKGTANSPLHF. CDR3 DNA: TGTGCCAGCAGTAAAGGGACAGCCAATTCACCCCTCCACTTT. The full variable domain, completed using reference TRBV28 and TRBJ1-6, is DVKVTQSSRYLVKRTGEKVFLECVQDMDHENMFWYRQDPGLGLRLIYFSYDVKMKEKGDIPEGYSVSREKKERFSLILESASTNQTSMYLCASSKGTANSPLHFGNGTRLTVT.

The rearrangement links TRBV5-1 to TRBJ1-1, with D possibly TRBD1 on 6 matching bases. The germline gives CDR1 SGHRS, CDR2 YFSETQ. V was clipped by 4 bases and J by 1 base, with 11 bases between them. The CDR3 loop spans 14 amino acids. The CDR3 DNA is TGCGCCAGCAGCCGTGGGGGGCCGAACACTGAAGCTTTCTTT. Amino acids: CASSRGGPNTEAFF.

This clone has a single count. The chain links TRBV5-1 to TRBJ2-2; 15 bases align to TRBD2. Trimming took 4 bases from V and 0 from J; bases not matched to a gene: 4. This CDR3 has 18 amino acids. The V gene's germline CDR1 is SGHRS and CDR2 YFSETQ. CDR3 sequence (DNA): TGCGCCAGCAGCACCCGGACTAGCGGGAGGGCGAACACCGGGGAGCTGTTTTTT. Translation: CASSTRTSGRANTGELFF.

The CDR3 sequence: CASSLTGTGSYEQYF. The DNA of the CDR3 is TGTGCCAGCAGCTTAACCGGGACAGGGTCCTACGAGCAGTACTTC. The rearrangement joins TRBV6-6 to TRBJ2-7, with TRBD1 matching over 9 bases. With V trimmed by 6 bases and J by 1 base, 7 bases remained unmatched. CDR1 and CDR2 (germline): MNHNY, SVGAGI (reference sequence). This CDR3 has 15 residues.

The V and J genes are TRBV7-9 and TRBJ2-5; D may correspond to TRBD1 or TRBD2 (5 bases each). There are 14 residues in the CDR3. Germline CDR1 is SEHNR and CDR2 is FQNEAQ (reference sequence). V lost 5 bases and J 5 bases, leaving 15 bases between the germline ends. As DNA, the CDR3 is TGTGCCAGCAGCACGACCGAGGGGCTGGAGACCCAGTACTTC. Amino acids: CASSTTEGLETQYF.

The CDR3 DNA sequence: TGTGCCATCAGTTTTTTATCCGATCTAGCTCCAGATACGCAGTATTTT. Its protein product is CAISFLSDLAPDTQYF. The chain is built from TRBV10-3 and TRBJ2-3, with D possibly being TRBD2 (5 bases). Trimming left V 5 bases short and J 4 bases short, with 19 bases between. CDR3 size: 16 residues. Germline V gene data show CDR1 as ENHRY and CDR2 as SYGVKD.

The CDR3 bases are TGTGCCAGCAGCTTAAGCAGGGTAACGCGAGAGACCCAGTACTTC. Amino acids: CASSLSRVTRETQYF. The V gene is TRBV11-2, the J gene TRBJ2-5, with a weak D call TRBD1 (5 bases). Germline lookup yields CDR1 SGHAT and CDR2 FQNNGV. V was shortened by 2 bases and J by 4 bases, with 14 bases between the two germline ends. This CDR3 is 15 amino acids long.

The chain uses TRBV5-5 and TRBJ2-3; 7 bases agree with TRBD2. Germline lookup yields CDR1 SGHKS and CDR2 YYEKEE (reference sequence). The CDR3 length is 15 residues. V shed 4 bases, J shed 2 bases, and the junction held 7 bases outside the gene matches. The CDR3 spells CASSGTGLNTDTQYF. For the CDR3, the DNA is TGTGCCAGCAGCGGTACGGGACTAAACACAGATACGCAGTATTTT.

The V gene is TRBV2, the J gene TRBJ1-1, with 7 bases fitting TRBD1. Losses at the gene ends were 6 bases for V and 4 bases for J; bases not matched to a gene: 8. Germline CDR1 is SNHLY and CDR2 is FYNNEI. The CDR3 is made up of 14 amino acids. Here the CDR3 DNA reads TGTGCCAGCAGGGGAGAGACAGGGCCCACTGAAGCTTTCTTT. It translates to CASRGETGPTEAFF.

There are many counts of this clone. The chain joins TRBV6-1 to TRBJ1-3; a weak D match, TRBD1 (5 bases). Germline CDR1 MNHNS, CDR2 SASEGT. Trimming left V 5 bases short and J 4 bases short, with 9 bases between. The length of the CDR3 is 13 residues. CDR3 bases: TGTGCCAGCAGTTCTCGGACAGGAAACACCATATATTTT. Protein product: CASSSRTGNTIYF.

This chain uses TRBV29-1 with TRBJ2-1; D gene ambiguous. CDR1 and CDR2 from the germline V gene are SQVTM and ANQGSEA. The CDR3 spans 15 residues. The ends were cut back, 6 bases at V and 0 bases at J, with 15 bases in the middle. CDR3 loop: CSVPGPASSYNEQFF. In nucleotides, the CDR3 is TGCAGCGTCCCCGGCCCCGCGAGCTCCTACAATGAGCAGTTCTTC.

The sample holds a few counts of this clone. This chain joins TRBV2 and TRBJ1-2; TRBD1 matches 11 bases. In germline, CDR1 is SNHLY, CDR2 FYNNEI. J was trimmed by 9 bases and V by 3 bases; bases with no gene match: 6. This CDR3 is built from 14 residues. In nucleotides, the CDR3 is TGTGCCAGCAGTGAGGCGGGACAGGGGGGTAGCTACACCTTC. This gives the protein CASSEAGQGGSYTF.

This clone has more than one count but fewer than ten. V gene TRBV5-4 combines with J gene TRBJ2-3; the D is unclear. This CDR3 is 14 amino acids long. Germline loops: CDR1 SGHNT, CDR2 YYREEE (reference sequence). The V gene lost 4 bases and the J gene lost 0 bases, with 9 bases spanning the gap. The CDR3: CASSVGISTDTQYF. The CDR3 DNA reads as TGTGCCAGCAGCGTGGGGATAAGCACAGATACGCAGTATTTT.